This entry lists 11 T cell receptor beta chains sequenced from one sample in a study of blood T cell repertoires in COVID-19. Clones were read by immunoSEQ multiplex PCR, and TCRdb kept only the in-frame ones, dropping some. The sample includes some 400,000 clones, 80% to 90% of them seen just once. The specimen sequenced was peripheral blood. These receptors all come from a woman younger than 45 with COVID-19, enrolled during active disease.

The chain uses TRBV30 and TRBJ2-1; TRBD2 aligns across 7 bases. CDR1 GTSNPN and CDR2 SVGIG come from the germline V gene (reference sequence). The CDR3 contains 15 residues. J lost 0 bases, V lost 4 bases, and 6 bases had no gene match. The CDR3 spells CAWKGGSNSYNEQFF. The CDR3 DNA reads TGTGCCTGGAAAGGCGGGAGTAACTCCTACAATGAGCAGTTCTTC.

In DNA form, the CDR3 reads TGTGCCAGCCTCACAGGGGACAACTGGAATCAGCCCCAGCATTTT. Protein: CASLTGDNWNQPQHF. The chain couples TRBV6-6 to TRBJ1-5; 7 bases fit TRBD1. Germline values: CDR1 MNHNY, CDR2 SVGAGI (reference sequence). The CDR3 covers 15 residues. The J segment lost 4 bases and the V segment lost 8 bases, leaving 11 bases of the junction unmatched.

This chain uses TRBV5-4 with TRBJ1-2; 8 bases agree with TRBD1. Looked up from germline, CDR1 is SGHNT and CDR2 is YYREEE (reference sequence). The CDR3 extends over 14 amino acids. Trimming removed 4 bases from V and 7 bases from J; junction bases left unmatched: 9. The CDR3 DNA is TGTGCCAGCAGCCCCCCCGGACAGGGAGCTGGCTACACCTTC. Its protein is CASSPPGQGAGYTF.

The rearrangement uses TRBV6-4 and TRBJ2-2; D is undetermined. The V gene lost 3 bases and the J gene lost 3 bases, with 5 bases spanning the gap. Looked up from germline, CDR1 is MRHNA and CDR2 is SNTAGT. The CDR3 is 13 residues long. CDR3 residues: CASSEYDTGELFF. The CDR3 DNA follows: TGTGCCAGCAGTGAATATGACACCGGGGAGCTGTTTTTT.

The chain combines TRBV6-6 with TRBJ1-2; 8 bases align to TRBD1. Germline assignment: CDR1 MNHNY and CDR2 SVGAGI (reference sequence). V lost 5 bases and J lost 0; bases outside the gene matches: 8. The CDR3 has 16 residues. The chain's CDR3 is CASSTGQGRANYGYTF. The CDR3 DNA reads as TGTGCCAGCAGTACAGGACAGGGAAGAGCTAACTATGGCTACACCTTC.

This CDR3 reads CASSLGLTTYEQYF. The CDR3 region has the DNA TGTGCCAGCAGCCTGGGACTAACTACCTACGAGCAGTACTTC. The gene calls are TRBV9 and TRBJ2-7; 7 nucleotides align to TRBD2. In germline, CDR1 is SGDLS, CDR2 YYNGEE. The ends lost 4 bases at V and 2 bases at J; junction bases unmatched: 6. The CDR3 consists of 14 residues.

This clone has a count of ten or more. J is TRBJ1-5 and V is TRBV28, with D possibly being TRBD1 (5 bases). With 2 bases removed from V and 9 bases from J, the gap between germline ends came to 17 bases. CDR3 length: 15 residues. CDR1 is MDHEN and CDR2 is SYDVKM in the germline V gene. CDR3 region: CASSLVVSGGSPQHF. CDR3 nucleotides: TGTGCCAGCAGTTTAGTGGTGAGCGGGGGTTCGCCCCAGCATTTT.

The chain links TRBV27 to TRBJ1-6; D call uncertain. The ends were cut back, 2 bases at V and 10 bases at J, with 6 bases in the middle. The germline CDR1 and CDR2 sequences are MNHEY and SMNVEV (reference sequence). CDR3 size: 12 residues. The CDR3 DNA reads as TGTGCCAGCAGTTTAGGGAGGTCACCCCTCCACTTT. Its translation is CASSLGRSPLHF.

The chain couples TRBV30 to TRBJ1-1, with D perhaps matching TRBD1 (6 bases). The CDR3 is 13 amino acids. The germline gives CDR1 GTSNPN, CDR2 SVGIG (reference sequence). Trimming cost V 4 bases and J 1 base, with 10 bases left between them. The CDR3 DNA follows: TGTGCCTGGAAAAGGACAGCGAACACTGAAGCTTTCTTT. As protein: CAWKRTANTEAFF.

This clone occurred once. The chain joins TRBV7-9 to TRBJ1-2; D may be TRBD1 (6 bases). Trimming stripped 2 bases from V and 4 bases from J, with 14 bases between. The germline V gene has CDR1 SEHNR and CDR2 FQNEAQ (reference sequence). The CDR3 contains 15 residues. CDR3 DNA: TGTGCCAGCAGCTTACCCGAGGACAGTTTCTATGGCTACACCTTC. Residues: CASSLPEDSFYGYTF.

This rearrangement joins TRBV7-3 to TRBJ2-1, with 14 bases lining up with TRBD2. Germline V CDR1 and CDR2: SGHTA, FQGTGA. The CDR3 loop spans 16 amino acids. V was pared by 5 bases and J by 7 bases, with 7 bases of the junction left unmatched. The chain's CDR3 is CASSPLGTSGRNEQFF. In nucleotides, the CDR3 is TGTGCCAGCAGCCCTCTCGGGACTAGCGGGAGAAATGAGCAGTTCTTC.